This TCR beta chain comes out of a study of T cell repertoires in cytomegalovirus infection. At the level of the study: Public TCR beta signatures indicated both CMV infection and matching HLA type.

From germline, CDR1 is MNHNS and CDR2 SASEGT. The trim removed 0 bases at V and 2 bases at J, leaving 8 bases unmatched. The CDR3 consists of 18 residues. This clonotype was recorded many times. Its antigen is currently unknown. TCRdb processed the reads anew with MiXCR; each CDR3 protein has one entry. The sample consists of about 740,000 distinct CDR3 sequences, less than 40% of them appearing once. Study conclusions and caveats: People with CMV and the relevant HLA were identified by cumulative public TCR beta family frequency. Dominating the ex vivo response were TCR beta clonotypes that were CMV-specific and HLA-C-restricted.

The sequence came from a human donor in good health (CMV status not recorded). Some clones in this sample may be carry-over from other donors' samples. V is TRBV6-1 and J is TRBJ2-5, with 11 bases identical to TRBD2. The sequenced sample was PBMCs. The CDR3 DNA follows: TGTGCCAGCAGTGAAGCCATAGCGGGGGGGGGTAAGCAAGAGACCCAGTACTTC. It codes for CASSEAIAGGGKQETQYF.